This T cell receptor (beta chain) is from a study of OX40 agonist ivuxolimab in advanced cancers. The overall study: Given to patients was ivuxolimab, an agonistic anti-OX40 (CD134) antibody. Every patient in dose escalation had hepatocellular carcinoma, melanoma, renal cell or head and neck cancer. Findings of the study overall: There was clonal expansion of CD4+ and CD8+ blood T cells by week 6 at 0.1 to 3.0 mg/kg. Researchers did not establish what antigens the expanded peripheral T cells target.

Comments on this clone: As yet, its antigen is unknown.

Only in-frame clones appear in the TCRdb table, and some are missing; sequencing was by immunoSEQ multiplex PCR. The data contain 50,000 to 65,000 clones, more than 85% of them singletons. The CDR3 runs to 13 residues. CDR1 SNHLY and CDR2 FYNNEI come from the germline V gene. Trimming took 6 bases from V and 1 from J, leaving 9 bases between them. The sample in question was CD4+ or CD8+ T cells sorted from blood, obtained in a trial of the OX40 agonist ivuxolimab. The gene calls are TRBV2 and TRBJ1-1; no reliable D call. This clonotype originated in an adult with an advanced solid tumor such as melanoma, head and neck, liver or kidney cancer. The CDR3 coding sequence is TGTGCCAGCAGCGACCAGACGAACACTGAAGCTTTCTTT. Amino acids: CASSDQTNTEAFF. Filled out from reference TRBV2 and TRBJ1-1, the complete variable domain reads EPEVTQTPSHQVTQMGQEVILRCVPISNHLYFYWYRQILGQKVEFLVSFYNNEISEKSEIFDDQFSVERPDGSNFTLKIRSTKLEDSAMYFCASSDQTNTEAFFGQGTRLTVV.